This T cell receptor (beta chain) was sequenced during a study of blood T cell repertoires in COVID-19. Here immunoSEQ multiplex PCR was the method, and the copy in TCRdb shows in-frame clones only, minus some. The sample shows 100,000 to 150,000 clones, almost 80% of them seen only once. CDR1 is PRHDT, CDR2 FYEKMQ, per germline (reference sequence). The CDR3 has 18 amino acids. V dropped 2 bases and J dropped 3 bases, with 23 bases sitting between them. The rearrangement links TRBV13 to TRBJ2-7, with D perhaps TRBD1 (5 bases). The material sequenced was peripheral blood. The sequence was collected from a human donor in a cohort sampled during active COVID-19. CDR3 in DNA: TGTGCCAGCAGCTTATTTATTAAGGGGTATCGGTTCTTCTACGAGCAGTACTTC. Its translation: CASSLFIKGYRFFYEQYF.